The 26 T cell receptor beta chains below all came from one sample that was sequenced in a study of T cell responses to AZD1222 COVID-19 vaccine. The method was immunoSEQ multiplex PCR; TCRdb's version includes in-frame clones alone and lacks a portion of them. In the table there are 85,000 to 90,000 clones, roughly nine tenths of which are singletons. Sequenced material: peripheral blood, taken 28 days after the second AZD1222 dose. The receptors were gathered from an adult who received the AZD1222 COVID-19 vaccine.

This clone was picked up one time. J is TRBJ2-5 and V is TRBV2; a weak D match, TRBD2 (6 bases). The CDR3 has 15 residues. The V end was cut by 6 bases, the J end by 5 bases, with 19 bases between. The germline V gene has CDR1 SNHLY and CDR2 FYNNEI. CDR3 residues: CASSDQGREIETQYF. CDR3 DNA sequence: TGTGCCAGCAGCGACCAGGGACGGGAGATCGAGACCCAGTACTTC.

This clone has just a few counts. The rearrangement links TRBV7-9 to TRBJ2-2; the D gene is possibly TRBD1 (6 bases). V lost 4 bases and J 4 bases, leaving 16 bases between the germline ends. The CDR3 covers 16 residues. Germline V gene sequence: CDR1 SEHNR, CDR2 FQNEAQ (reference sequence). The CDR3 reads CASSSKYRESTGELFF. The DNA for the CDR3 is TGTGCCAGCAGCTCAAAGTACAGGGAGAGCACCGGGGAGCTGTTTTTT.

The DNA of the CDR3 is TGTGCCAGCAGTTTCCCGAGGGGACAGGGCCGAACCACTGAAGCTTTCTTT. It codes for CASSFPRGQGRTTEAFF. The chain joins TRBV6-2 or TRBV6-3 to TRBJ1-1, with TRBD1 identical over 9 bases. This CDR3 comprises 17 residues. The germline V gene has CDR1 MNHEY and CDR2 SVGEGT. V lost 4 bases, J lost 4 bases, and 13 bases stayed unmatched.

This chain links TRBV15 with TRBJ1-1; D is perhaps TRBD1 (6 bases). The CDR3 runs to 14 residues. Germline CDR1 is LNHNV and CDR2 is YYDKDF (reference sequence). V dropped 3 bases and J dropped 4 bases, with 12 bases sitting between them. The CDR3 bases are TGTGCCACCAGCAGGCTACAGGGTACCACTGAAGCTTTCTTT. Amino acids: CATSRLQGTTEAFF.

The V call is TRBV5-5, the J call TRBJ1-2, with no clear D. With 0 bases removed from V and 6 bases from J, the gap between germline ends came to 9 bases. CDR3 length: 13 amino acids. Germline CDR1 is SGHKS and CDR2 is YYEKEE (reference sequence). The CDR3 sequence: CASSLAEVHGYTF. CDR3 DNA sequence: TGTGCCAGCAGCTTGGCGGAAGTCCATGGCTACACCTTC.

This clone has a single count. This chain joins TRBV20-1 and TRBJ2-1; a weak D match, TRBD2 (6 bases). Per the germline V gene, CDR1 is DFQATT and CDR2 is SNEGSKA (reference sequence). Trimming removed 4 bases at V and 9 bases at J, with 10 bases between. The CDR3 contains 11 residues. The CDR3 nucleotides read TGCAGTGCTATAACTAGCAGTGAGCAGTTCTTC. It encodes CSAITSSEQFF.

The CDR3 sequence is CASSLVPGEQYF. The CDR3 bases are TGTGCCAGCAGCTTAGTCCCCGGCGAGCAGTACTTC. The rearrangement links TRBV7-9 to TRBJ2-7; D remains unclear. V was cut by 1 base and J by 6 bases, with 7 bases left in between. CDR3 length: 12 residues. Germline CDR1 and CDR2: SEHNR and FQNEAQ (reference sequence).

This chain links TRBV4-1 with TRBJ1-2, with 8 nucleotides matching TRBD1. The CDR3 is 15 residues long. Germline CDR1 reads MGHRA; CDR2 reads YSYEKL. V dropped 1 base and J dropped 7; count of bases not matched to a gene: 8. Here the CDR3 DNA reads TGCGCCAGCAGCCAAGTAGTGACAGGGGAAAGTGGCTACACCTTC. Translation: CASSQVVTGESGYTF.

The chain employs TRBV5-1 and TRBJ2-7; TRBD1 agrees at 9 bases. Germline-derived CDR1 and CDR2 are SGHRS and YFSETQ. After removal of 3 bases from V and 5 bases from J, the junction contained 6 bases not matched to a gene. The CDR3 is 14 residues long. The CDR3 DNA sequence: TGCGCCAGCAGCTCGGAAAGACAGGGGGACGAGCAGTACTTC. It encodes CASSSERQGDEQYF. Full variable domain (rest looked up from reference TRBV5-1 and TRBJ2-7): KAGVTQTPRYLIKTRGQQVTLSCSPISGHRSVSWYQQTPGQGLQFLFEYFSETQRNKGNFPGRFSGRQFSNSRSEMNVSTLELGDSALYLCASSSERQGDEQYFGPGTRLTVT.

The chain carries TRBV10-2 and TRBJ2-3; D possibly corresponds to TRBD1 (6 bases). The CDR3 sequence is 14 residues long. The V and J ends lost 2 bases and 4 bases respectively, with 10 bases between them. Germline V gene sequence: CDR1 WSHSY, CDR2 SAAADI. The CDR3 sequence: CASSEPTGSDTQYF. CDR3 sequence (DNA): TGCGCCAGCAGTGAGCCTACAGGGTCAGATACGCAGTATTTT.

The gene calls are TRBV27 and TRBJ2-5; possibly TRBD1 for D (6 bases). Germline V gene sequence: CDR1 MNHEY, CDR2 SMNVEV (reference sequence). This CDR3 spans 13 amino acids. V shed 6 bases and J shed 1 base, with 9 bases lying between them. The DNA for the CDR3 is TGTGCCAGCAGGGGACACCTCCAAGAGACCCAGTACTTC. This sequence encodes CASRGHLQETQYF.

The gene calls are TRBV3-1 (or the pseudogene TRBV3-2) and TRBJ1-4; a possible D gene is TRBD1 (5 bases). CDR1 is LGHDT, CDR2 YNNKEL, per germline (reference sequence). The CDR3 runs 16 residues. The V and J ends lost 5 bases and 7 bases respectively, with 20 bases between them. For the CDR3, the DNA is TGTGCCAGCAGCAAGGACCGGAGGGGTGGAGGTGAAAAACTGTTTTTT. The encoded protein is CASSKDRRGGGEKLFF.

The chain employs TRBV6-2 or TRBV6-3 and TRBJ1-2; TRBD1 agrees at 9 bases. The CDR3 totals 17 residues. The germline gives CDR1 MNHEY, CDR2 SVGEGT. J was trimmed by 2 bases and V by 0 bases; bases with no gene match: 7. Here the CDR3 reads CASSYSWTGEENYGYTF. The CDR3, as DNA: TGTGCCAGCAGTTACTCGTGGACAGGGGAAGAGAACTATGGCTACACCTTC.

V and J are TRBV6-5 and TRBJ2-1; the D gene is possibly TRBD2 (6 bases). This CDR3 contains 14 residues. Looked up from germline, CDR1 is MNHEY and CDR2 is SVGAGI. Trimming shortened V by 8 bases and J by 7 bases, and 18 bases separated the two germline ends. The DNA for the CDR3 is TGTGCCAGCGGGGCAGGAGGGTATCGGAATGAGCAGTTCTTC. Translated: CASGAGGYRNEQFF.

V and J are TRBV5-5 and TRBJ1-5; D not resolved. Trimming took off 2 bases at V and 2 bases at J, with 14 bases between the two ends. CDR1 and CDR2 from the germline V gene are SGHKS and YYEKEE (reference sequence). This CDR3 region has 16 residues. CDR3 coding DNA: TGTGCCAGCAGCTTTGGACCCTTTGGGGGCAATCAGCCCCAGCATTTT. The encoded protein is CASSFGPFGGNQPQHF.

This clone was seen only a few times. This sequence joins TRBV14 and TRBJ1-1; D call uncertain. This CDR3 is 13 amino acids long. The ends were cut back, 5 bases at V and 6 bases at J, with 13 bases in the middle. Per the germline V gene, CDR1 is SGHDN and CDR2 is FVKESK. The chain's CDR3 is CASSNMRSAEAFF. The CDR3 DNA reads as TGTGCCAGCAGCAACATGAGGTCGGCTGAAGCTTTCTTT.

The chain couples TRBV18 to TRBJ2-1; TRBD2 matches 16 bases. This CDR3 contains 19 residues. V lost 1 base to trimming and J lost 0 bases; unmatched junction nucleotides: 3. The germline V gene encodes CDR1 KGHSH and CDR2 LQKENI. The CDR3 nucleotides are TGTGCCAGCTCACCACTGGGACTAGCGGGGGGGAGCTCCTACAATGAGCAGTTCTTC. It is translated as CASSPLGLAGGSSYNEQFF.

V is TRBV10-3 and J is TRBJ1-6, with D maybe TRBD1 (6 bases). The CDR3 length is 13 residues. Germline V gene lookup returns CDR1 ENHRY and CDR2 SYGVKD. V lost 3 bases and J lost 10, with 10 bases in between. CDR3 amino acids: CAISDSGVSPLHF. The CDR3 nucleotides are TGTGCCATCAGTGATTCAGGGGTATCACCCCTCCACTTT.

CDR3 sequence reads: CASSDRGNEKLFF. The CDR3, as DNA: TGTGCCAGTAGTGATCGGGGAAATGAAAAACTGTTTTTT. V is TRBV19 and J is TRBJ1-4; D unresolved. The CDR3 extends over 13 amino acids. Germline CDR1 is LNHDA and CDR2 is SQIVND (reference sequence). The ends were cut back, 5 bases at V and 5 bases at J, with 9 bases in the middle.

The chain recombines TRBV5-1 with TRBJ1-1, with TRBD1 matching 9 bases. The germline V gene has CDR1 SGHRS and CDR2 YFSETQ. CDR3 length equals 16 residues. With 2 bases clipped from V and 1 base from J, the junction kept 6 bases outside the gene matches. The CDR3 sequence is CASSFGTGGPNTEAFF. The CDR3 DNA is TGCGCCAGCAGCTTCGGTACAGGGGGCCCGAACACTGAAGCTTTCTTT.

With respect to this clone: Other nucleotide sequences in the sample specify the same CDR3. The chain has TRBV5-1 and TRBJ1-6; D ambiguous. Germline V gene sequence: CDR1 SGHRS, CDR2 YFSETQ. V was clipped by 0 bases and J by 5 bases, with 6 bases between them. There are 14 residues in the CDR3. CDR3 amino acids: CASSLDGNNSPLHF. CDR3 coding DNA: TGCGCCAGCAGCTTGGACGGAAATAATTCACCCCTCCACTTT. The full variable domain, in which reference TRBV5-1 and TRBJ1-6 provide the parts outside the CDR3, is KAGVTQTPRYLIKTRGQQVTLSCSPISGHRSVSWYQQTPGQGLQFLFEYFSETQRNKGNFPGRFSGRQFSNSRSEMNVSTLELGDSALYLCASSLDGNNSPLHFGNGTRLTVT.

This rearrangement joins TRBV30 to TRBJ2-3; 8 positions agree with TRBD2. This CDR3 contains 13 residues. The J segment lost 4 bases and the V segment lost 3 bases, leaving 3 bases of the junction unmatched. Germline V CDR1 and CDR2: GTSNPN, SVGIG (reference sequence). The CDR3 DNA is TGTGCCTGGAGCATCGGGGGGGCAGATACGCAGTATTTT. Amino acid sequence: CAWSIGGADTQYF.

This clone was found a few times. This chain links TRBV6-2 or TRBV6-3 with TRBJ1-5; unclear D gene. Trimming removed 6 bases from V and 0 bases from J, with 9 bases in between. Germline CDR1 and CDR2: MNHEY and SVGEGT. The CDR3 extends over 14 amino acids. CDR3 in amino acids: CASSSRASNQPQHF. The CDR3 DNA reads TGTGCCAGCAGCTCCCGGGCTAGCAATCAGCCCCAGCATTTT.

With respect to this clone: The sample holds other DNA sequences that translate to the same CDR3. The chain uses TRBV18 and TRBJ2-5; 15 bases are a match to TRBD2. The CDR3 totals 17 residues. Germline values: CDR1 KGHSH, CDR2 LQKENI. The junction had 7 bases not matched to a gene; V was cut back by 3 bases and J by 5 bases. CDR3 DNA sequence: TGTGCCAGCTCACCCCGGACTAGCGGGGGGGCAGGCGAGACCCAGTACTTC. Amino acid sequence: CASSPRTSGGAGETQYF.

This chain connects TRBV5-1 to TRBJ2-2, with D possibly being TRBD1 (6 bases). This CDR3 spans 13 amino acids. Trimming took off 4 bases at V and 7 bases at J, with 11 bases between the two ends. The germline V gene encodes CDR1 SGHRS and CDR2 YFSETQ. CDR3 nucleotide sequence: TGCGCCAGCAGCACGACAGGCGTCGGGGAGCTGTTTTTT. It translates to CASSTTGVGELFF.

This chain connects TRBV15 to TRBJ1-1, with D possibly matching TRBD1 (5 bases). Germline V gene lookup returns CDR1 LNHNV and CDR2 YYDKDF (reference sequence). The CDR3 is made up of 16 amino acids. V dropped 4 bases and J dropped 0 bases, with 15 bases sitting between them. The CDR3 nucleotides read TGTGCCACCAGCATGAGGGGATCTTGGGTGAACACTGAAGCTTTCTTT. This translates into CATSMRGSWVNTEAFF.